The subject of this entry is one T cell receptor (beta chain). Its antigen is currently not known. The record has no base qualities; no much larger clone is one base away. The sample belongs to a study of CD8+CD57+ T cells in acquired aplastic anemia listed by TCRdb under 2018. For the study in its entirety: DNA extracted from sorted CD4+ and CD8+ cells had a mean of roughly 3.4 ug, with a range of about 0.19 to 27.4 ug. CD8+CD57+ expansion was defined as a frequency above the mean frequency observed in healthy subjects. Study-wide conclusions, independent of this receptor: Although roughly 30 CD8+ CDR3 sequences were shared by patients and controls, these sequences appeared highly expressed in patients and within the immunodominant clones of patients. Between patients and healthy controls, no significant difference in CD8+ Simpson's diversity was found (P=0.060).

Genomic DNA was used as template for profiling of TCR beta VDJ combinations and CDR3 sequences. TCR repertoire sequencing was run on an Illumina HiSeq 2000. Concerning the study's data processing: Repertoires were assessed using TRBV/TRBJ rearrangement plots, CDR3 size and DJ length profiles, and Simpson's diversity index. The most abundant DNA sequence in the deep sequencing data was defined as the immunodominant clone. CDR3 amino acid sequences were screened for sharing across subjects and compared with published repertoires and the VDJdb database. TCRdb redid the processing of the public reads, applying fastp at Q25 and MiXCR, and retained in-frame beta chains. For every CDR3 protein sequence, its rows merge into one entry that carries the most common genes and DNA. TCRdb's processing, not the authors' own work, is the source of the V and J calls. The sample has 450,000 to 550,000 distinct CDR3 sequences on record, roughly 34% of them singletons. 0.82% of the sample lies in the top ten.

Patients chosen for sequencing had shown expansion of CD8+CD57+ cells by flow cytometry. Every patient had severe acquired aplastic anemia, diagnosed using the International Study of Aplastic Anemia and Agranulocytosis and Camitta criteria. At the time blood was sampled, none of the patients had received any therapy. TCR repertoires of sorted CD4+ and CD8+ blood T cells from severe aplastic anemia patients and healthy subjects were deep-sequenced in the study. Patients were enrolled in the USA under clinicaltrials.gov protocols 00001620, 01623167, 00001397, 00071045, 00081523 and 00961064. Ficoll-Paque density gradient centrifugation was used to isolate peripheral blood mononuclear cells. CD4+ and CD8+ T cells were sorted by FACS or magnetic beads before DNA extraction. Source material: sorted CD4+, CD8+, or CD8+CD57+ T cells (not recorded which) from PBMCs. The clonotype originates from a human donor with aplastic anemia.

The CDR3 protein: CSARSALERGKQETQYF. The nucleotides read TGCAGTGCTAGATCTGCCCTGGAGCGGGGGAAACAAGAGACCCAGTACTTC. The chain is assembled from TRBV20-1 and TRBJ2-5, and TRBD2 matches 8 of the central bases. The CDR3 runs 17 amino acids, cysteine and phenylalanine included. This entry keeps only the CDR3 DNA: 51 bases, framed from base 1. The germline V gene (reference sequence) yields DFQATT for CDR1 and SNEGSKA for CDR2. Clipping removes 2 bases from V and 2 bases from J, with 13 as the unmatched junction base count.